The sequence of this T cell receptor (beta chain) was determined in a study of T cell responses to AZD1222 COVID-19 vaccine. J was trimmed by 2 bases and V by 3 bases; bases with no gene match: 1. Germline CDR1 is MNHNS and CDR2 is SASEGT. This CDR3 region has 15 residues. Clones were read by immunoSEQ multiplex PCR, and TCRdb kept only the in-frame ones, dropping some. The sample has roughly 120,000 clones, approximately 93% seen once; the top ten hold 2.9%. Concerning this clone: The antigen is unknown.

Study outcomes and limitations: White British people made up most donors, females outnumbered males, and clonal diversity was possibly underestimated.

The sequencing used peripheral blood, collected on day 0 of AZD1222 vaccination. V gene TRBV6-1 combines with J gene TRBJ2-1; the match to TRBD2 covers 10 bases. The receptor's source is an adult in good health. The CDR3 DNA reads TGTGCCAGCAGTGATCTAGCGGGAGCCTACAATGAGCAGTTCTTC. Protein sequence: CASSDLAGAYNEQFF.